This record looks at one T cell receptor beta chain sequence and its context. Its target antigen remains unknown. Per-nucleotide qualities are absent, and no much larger clonotype sits a single base away. This specimen comes from a study of cytomegalovirus exposure and HLA in healthy donors (dated by TCRdb to about 2017). At the level of the whole study: According to an earlier analysis of several hundred of the donors, about 180 million T cells yielded 117 million unique TCR beta sequences and approximately 300 Gb of sequence data. Approximately 310 gigabases of sequencing data and some 85 million unique TCR sequences were included in an early release covering roughly 600 HLA-typed donors. The genetic ancestry cluster associated with self-reported Caucasian donors included around 76% of the 398 genotyped donors. The study aimed to test whether cataloging public T cell receptors could reveal signatures of past pathogen exposure. The study profiled the T cell repertoires of hundreds of subjects by immunosequencing and related them to cytomegalovirus serostatus. In addition to the first cohort of 650 to 750 subjects, a separate validation cohort of approximately 130 different subjects was used. High-throughput TCR immunosequencing, statistical association of individual TCRs with disease status, and machine learning were combined to predict cytomegalovirus infection status. In a later analysis, previously published TCR beta repertoires from 550 to 700 donors were re-analyzed and high-resolution HLA genotyping was added so that TCR occurrence patterns could be studied. Rather than using new phenotypic data, the later analysis identified candidate immune exposures from TCR beta sequences and from how often those sequences occurred across donors. In an earlier analysis of about 590 of the donors, high-throughput TCR beta sequencing was used to judge whether each TCR beta V gene segment behaved as functional or pseudogenic. Donor age, sex, ethnicity and CMV serostatus were compiled together with the repertoire data. A later genetic analysis took genome-wide SNP genotypes for about 55% of the 666 donors and used that subset as a discovery cohort. All discovery cohort repertoires had been generated on a single sequencing platform. HLA typing covered class I and class II loci at four-digit resolution. Typing coverage varied by locus: roughly 629-630 donors for A, B, C, DRB1 and DQB1; roughly 500 for DQA1; about 590 for DPA1; about 450 for DPB1. Roughly 5 DR-DQ haplotypes were handled as single units for association and clustering because linkage in the cohort was strong. Across some 400 genotyped donors of the cohort, an average of approximately 220,000 unique TCR beta nucleotide sequences per donor were sequenced, and roughly a sixth of those sequences were non-productive. Study-level results and caveats: This cohort had only TCR beta chains sequenced, and the lack of alpha or paired-chain data limited which features could be detected. The 87-base-pair reads could not distinguish some IMGT-functional V segments, including TRBV6-2 and TRBV6-3, so those segments were excluded. According to the authors, the approach could potentially be generalized to other disease states and immunological phenotypes. When HLA alleles, especially DR and DQ, strongly co-occurred, TCR associations were difficult to assign to individual alleles. A few of the identified cytomegalovirus-associated TCR beta chains were confirmed in vitro to be specific for cytomegalovirus antigens. Because HLA typing was missing for some donors at each locus, association tests included only the typed subset. According to a later genetic analysis, donors in an Asian-associated ancestry cluster had fewer N-insertions in productive TCRs than the roughly 700-donor mean. According to a later analysis, most CMV-associated TCR beta chains appeared to be HLA-restricted, and the HLA associations seemed to be driven largely by CMV exposure. A group of highly shared sequence variants was considered likely to be a technical artifact of the sequencing pipeline. A later analysis reported that several top co-occurrence clusters appeared linked to parvovirus B19, influenza, CMV and Epstein-Barr virus. A further reported finding was that TCR beta sequences accurately predicted the HLA-A and HLA-B alleles for most subjects in the first cohort. In a later analysis, HLA-associated TCR beta chains showed more clonal expansion and lower generation probabilities than non-associated chains that were equally common. In the study, 150 to 200 TCR beta chains were listed as associated with cytomegalovirus. Specific HLA alleles were associated with over 15,000 TCR beta sequences at a false discovery rate of 0.05 in a later analysis. Cytomegalovirus status was reported to be diagnosed by the classifier with high specificity and sensitivity in both the original and validation cohorts. The only immune exposure information available for the cohort was CMV serostatus. V-gene and J-gene trimming of TCR beta chains was associated with a missense DCLRE1C variant in a later genetic analysis, and the association was replicated in an independent cohort. Most TCR sequences were seen in very few donors, while some public TCRs were found in many individuals. Sequencing depth was assumed to be roughly uniform across donors in the presence/absence analyses, though that assumption may not hold. Because counts were too low, more than 15 rarely observed V segments, including chromosome 9 orphons, were left out of the earlier analysis of 500 to 750 of the donors. In an earlier analysis of 587 of the donors, most TCR beta V segments appeared in productive rearrangements about 90% or about 30% of the time, broadly matching IMGT annotations. According to a later analysis, TCR association rates differed among HLA loci, with DRB1 alleles showing the most associated TCRs and HLA-C alleles showing the fewest. Correlated functional status among segregating V segments might be attributable to linkage disequilibrium, but an unknown experimental factor could not be ruled out.

The cohort consisted of more than 650 healthy bone marrow donors. At the time of sampling, every cohort member was nominally healthy, though immune exposures that went unrecorded were likely present. The donor tested CMV seronegative, placing the donor among the 350 to 400 seronegative members of the cohort. Each donor provided a peripheral blood sample, and peripheral blood mononuclear cells were used for TCR beta sequencing. Genomic DNA was extracted from the blood cell samples with the Qiagen DNeasy Blood Extraction Kit. The library was prepared using the immunoSEQ multiplex PCR assay. For the multiplex PCR, a mixture combining 60 forward primers for TCR Vbeta segments and 13 reverse primers for TCR Jbeta segments was used. The CDR3 region of rearranged TCR beta genes was amplified from genomic DNA by a multiplex PCR assay. Amplified TCR beta libraries were sequenced as 87-base-pair reads on the Illumina HiSeq System. The original methods were these. A later analysis tallied 70 million to 100 million unique TCR beta chains across the 666 repertoires, and approximately 12 million of those chains were shared by two or more donors. A nearest-neighbor algorithm error-corrected the raw reads and collapsed the reads into unique sequences, merging closely related sequences to remove PCR and sequencing errors. V, D and J gene segments were assigned by aligning CDR3 sequences to IMGT reference sequences. For a sequence to be retained, a match of at least six nucleotides was required to both a V gene segment and a J gene segment. Rearrangements were classified as productive when the CDR3 lacked stop codons and remained in frame with V and J, and all other rearrangements were classified as non-productive. CDR3 was defined by IMGT convention, running from the second conserved V-encoded cysteine to the conserved J-encoded phenylalanine. In an earlier analysis of 550 to 650 of the donors, sequences lacking an unambiguous match to a single V gene segment were excluded. An earlier analysis of about 600 of the donors called V segments functional above 56.7% productive rearrangements and segregating when the between-donor standard deviation exceeded 5%. A statistical classification framework was built to diagnose cytomegalovirus status from the catalog of TCR beta chain sequences. A later analysis assigned V and J genes by comparing TCR nucleotide sequences with IMGT/GENE-DB human TR gene sequences. In a later analysis, CDR3 sequences and most-parsimonious VDJ recombination scenarios were assigned using the TCRdist pipeline. In a later analysis, every TCR beta chain was defined by the combination of its CDR3 amino acid sequence and its V-gene family, and reads without a unique V-gene family were dropped. To address suspected cross-contamination and a sequencing artifact, a later analysis removed 550 to 750 highly shared, low-generation-probability nucleotide sequences. A later analysis calculated a clonal expansion index for each public chain from normalized within-repertoire ranks of inferred template counts. Generation probabilities in a later analysis came from a VDJ recombination model fitted to out-of-frame rearrangements, and those results were checked against IGoR. Hypergeometric tests were used in a later analysis to score TCR-TCR, TCR-HLA and TCR-CMV co-occurrence, with a repertoire-size bias correction applied to the TCR pairs. In a later analysis, false discovery rates were estimated by permuting HLA or CMV assignments 20 times. In a later analysis, co-occurring TCRs were grouped with DBSCAN, and TCRdist sequence similarity was added when clustering was performed within HLA-allele-positive subsets. Repertoires with fewer than 30,000 or more than 120,000 public chains, plus five repertoires with anomalous nucleotide sharing, were excluded from co-occurrence clustering. TCRdb re-hosts the immuneACCESS table, in-frame sequences only. Its copies lack some clones; in the studies checked, an unresolved V gene accounts for under half of them, and the cause for the rest is not known. V and J calls and clone size come straight from that table; D and trimming were deduced from the DNA. Counted in this sample were more than 90,000 clones; 78% of them appeared once. The biggest ten clones account for approximately 3% of the sample.

V is shortened by 2 bases, J by 5 bases, and the region joining them spans 11 bases. The CDR3 numbers 15 residues from cysteine through phenylalanine. The retained sequence is limited to the CDR3, 45 bases, with the frame set at the first base. As encoded in the germline V gene, CDR1 is SGHDT while CDR2 is YYEEEE. The sequencing input was PBMCs. The V and J segments used are TRBV5-6 and TRBJ1-6; 6 matching bases give a weak D call of TRBD1. The receptor was isolated from a woman aged 40-49 years in good health and CMV-seronegative. The sequenced DNA: TGTGCCAGCAGCTTTAGGGGACACAATAATTCACCCCTCCACTTT. Its translation is CASSFRGHNNSPLHF.